These 9 T cell receptor beta chains were sequenced from one sample in a study of control samples from healthy donors and cancer patients. TCRdb's copy holds only in-frame clones and misses some; the assay was immunoSEQ multiplex PCR. The repertoire includes tens of thousands of clones, about 81% of them detected once, and under 40% sits in the top ten. What was sequenced was PBMCs. The receptor source for this set is an older man with lung cancer.

The chain is built from TRBV23-1 and TRBJ1-2; no reliable D call. TRBV23-1 is treated as an ORF (open reading frame) with a function not yet certain. The CDR3 totals 15 residues. Trimming left V 7 bases short and J 4 bases short, with 19 bases between. The DNA of the CDR3 is TGCGCCAGCACCCCCAAGGTCCAGGAGGGCTATGGCTACACCTTC. Amino acids: CASTPKVQEGYGYTF.

CDR3 amino acids: CASRGQNTEAFF. The CDR3 DNA reads TGTGCCAGCAGAGGACAGAACACTGAAGCTTTCTTT. This chain joins TRBV4-2 and TRBJ1-1; maybe TRBD1 (5 bases). Trimming shortened V by 6 bases and J by 1 base, and 6 bases separated the two germline ends. CDR1 is LGHNA, CDR2 YNFKEQ, per germline. The CDR3 loop spans 12 amino acids.

The chain joins TRBV18 to TRBJ1-5; possible D gene TRBD1, 6 bases. The CDR3 covers 16 residues. V lost 6 bases and J lost 10, with 25 bases in between. Per germline, CDR1 KGHSH and CDR2 LQKENI. CDR3 nucleotides: TGTGCCAGCTCCGAGGGGACACCTCAATCAGGGACTCCCCAGCATTTT. This codes for CASSEGTPQSGTPQHF.

This clone has only a few counts. The V gene is TRBV24-1, the J gene TRBJ1-5; D not certain. The CDR3 has 14 residues. Trimming stripped 5 bases from V and 0 bases from J, with 7 bases between. Germline CDR1 and CDR2: KGHDR and SFDVKD. The CDR3 coding sequence is TGTGCCACCAGTGCGGCTCATAGCAATCAGCCCCAGCATTTT. Its protein is CATSAAHSNQPQHF.

The chain combines TRBV9 with TRBJ2-1; D possibly corresponds to TRBD1 (6 bases). The CDR3 extends over 15 amino acids. V was pared by 0 bases and J by 4 bases, with 11 bases between. Germline V gives CDR1 SGDLS, CDR2 YYNGEE. This CDR3 reads CASSVAWTDYNEQFF. The DNA for the CDR3 is TGTGCCAGCAGCGTAGCTTGGACAGATTACAATGAGCAGTTCTTC. Variable domain in full (rest from reference TRBV9 and TRBJ2-1): DSGVTQTPKHLITATGQRVTLRCSPRSGDLSVYWYQQSLDQGLQFLIQYYNGEERAKGNILERFSAQQFPDLHSELNLSSLELGDSALYFCASSVAWTDYNEQFFGPGTRLTVL.

The chain links TRBV18 to TRBJ2-1; D is uncertain. The CDR3 spans 16 residues. Germline CDR1 is KGHSH and CDR2 is LQKENI. V gave up 2 bases and J gave up 6 bases, with 17 bases separating them. The CDR3 DNA follows: TGTGCCAGCTCACCATATGAGGTAACTAAATCCAATGAGCAGTTCTTC. The encoded protein is CASSPYEVTKSNEQFF. Full variable domain (outside the CDR3, taken from reference TRBV18 and TRBJ2-1): NAGVMQNPRHLVRRRGQEARLRCSPMKGHSHVYWYRQLPEEGLKFMVYLQKENIIDESGMPKERFSAEFPKEGPSILRIQQVVRGDSAAYFCASSPYEVTKSNEQFFGPGTRLTVL.

CDR3 sequence: CASSSGQCNEQFF. The CDR3 DNA is TGTGCCAGCAGCTCCGGCCAGTGCAATGAGCAGTTCTTC. The chain recombines TRBV7-3 with TRBJ2-1; the D is unclear. The CDR3 has 13 amino acids. Germline V lookup: CDR1 SGHTA, CDR2 FQGTGA. V shed 4 bases and J shed 6 bases, with 10 bases lying between them.

V gene TRBV4-2 combines with J gene TRBJ1-3; 10 nucleotides match TRBD1. This CDR3 is built from 16 residues. The V gene's germline CDR1 is LGHNA and CDR2 YNFKEQ. The V and J ends lost 5 bases and 4 bases, in that order; junction bases with no gene match: 8. In nucleotides, the CDR3 is TGTGCCAGCAGCAAAAGACAGGGGGCGGAAGGAAACACCATATATTTT. This codes for CASSKRQGAEGNTIYF.

This chain's CDR3 is CASSLGRQGAGEQYF. In nucleotides, the CDR3 is TGCGCCAGCAGCTTGGGTAGACAGGGGGCAGGCGAGCAGTACTTC. The chain employs TRBV5-1 and TRBJ2-7; 10 bases are a match to TRBD1. From germline, CDR1 is SGHRS and CDR2 YFSETQ. The V segment lost 0 bases and the J segment 6 bases; nucleotides outside the gene matches: 6. The length of the CDR3 is 15 residues.